These 21 T cell receptor beta chains came from one sample sequenced in a study of PD-1 blockade in classical Hodgkin lymphoma. Relapse after autologous stem cell transplantation occurred in every patient, and brentuximab vedotin exposure varied. Profiling relied on immunoSEQ multiplex PCR, and the TCRdb table lists in-frame clones only, not all of them. The profile shows around 40,000 clones, roughly four fifths of them singletons. The sequencing here drew on peripheral blood mononuclear cells (PBMCs), taken at baseline. The receptors come from a human donor with classical Hodgkin lymphoma.

This rearrangement joins TRBV7-8 to TRBJ2-7; the match to TRBD1 covers 8 bases. V gave up 6 bases and J gave up 0 bases; unmatched junction bases: 7. The length of the CDR3 is 15 residues. CDR1 and CDR2 from the germline V gene are SGHVS and FQNEAQ. In DNA form, the CDR3 reads TGTGCCAGCAGGCAAGGACAGGGACCCTCCTACGAGCAGTACTTC. It yields the protein CASRQGQGPSYEQYF.

This clone came up a few times. J is TRBJ1-1 and V is TRBV11-2; D is unclear. Trimming pared 3 bases from V and 1 base from J, leaving 12 bases between. Germline V gene data show CDR1 as SGHAT and CDR2 as FQNNGV. The CDR3 is 15 residues long. CDR3 sequence: CASSLEGLGNTEAFF. The DNA of the CDR3 is TGTGCCAGCAGCTTGGAAGGGTTGGGGAACACTGAAGCTTTCTTT.

The chain is built from TRBV10-2 and TRBJ2-7, with 11 bases matching TRBD2. V was clipped by 6 bases and J by 0 bases; unmatched bases: 1. CDR3 size: 14 residues. Germline values: CDR1 WSHSY, CDR2 SAAADI. The CDR3 loop is CASRTSGISYEQYF. The CDR3 coding sequence is TGCGCCAGCAGGACTAGCGGGATCTCCTACGAGCAGTACTTC.

V is TRBV7-9 and J is TRBJ1-3; 7 nucleotides agree with TRBD1. After removal of 1 base from V and 2 bases from J, the junction contained 8 bases not matched to a gene. The V gene's germline CDR1 is SEHNR and CDR2 FQNEAQ (reference sequence). The CDR3 totals 17 residues. In nucleotides, the CDR3 is TGTGCCAGCAGCTTAGGACAGGGCTTCGGAGCTGGAAACACCATATATTTT. It codes for CASSLGQGFGAGNTIYF. Drawing the rest from reference TRBV7-9 and TRBJ1-3, the complete variable domain is DTGVSQNPRHKITKRGQNVTFRCDPISEHNRLYWYRQTLGQGPEFLTYFQNEAQLEKSRLLSDRFSAERPKGSFSTLEIQRTEQGDSAMYLCASSLGQGFGAGNTIYFGEGSWLTVV.

The genes are TRBV7-9 and TRBJ2-5, with D possibly being TRBD2 (6 bases). Germline V gene lookup returns CDR1 SEHNR and CDR2 FQNEAQ (reference sequence). Trimming removed 1 base from V and 2 bases from J, with 8 bases in between. The CDR3 consists of 14 residues. The CDR3 spells CASSLGGLQETQYF. The CDR3 nucleotides read TGTGCCAGCAGCTTAGGGGGACTGCAAGAGACCCAGTACTTC.

This chain joins TRBV19 and TRBJ1-1; no firm D call. Trimming took 0 bases from V and 3 from J, leaving 5 bases between them. From germline, CDR1 is LNHDA and CDR2 SQIVND (reference sequence). The length of the CDR3 is 13 residues. The CDR3: CASSIEMYTEAFF. As DNA, the CDR3 is TGTGCCAGTAGTATAGAGATGTACACTGAAGCTTTCTTT.

The chain has TRBV25-1 and TRBJ2-1, with a weak D call TRBD2 (6 bases). The CDR3 contains 15 residues. Germline loops: CDR1 MGHDK, CDR2 SYGVNS. The germline V and J ends were trimmed by 1 base and 5 bases, with 12 bases remaining between them. The CDR3 DNA sequence: TGTGCCAGCAGTGAATTGGGGGAGGCCCACAATGAGCAGTTCTTC. This translates into CASSELGEAHNEQFF.

The chain is built from TRBV28 and TRBJ2-5; 9 bases fit TRBD1. CDR1 is MDHEN and CDR2 is SYDVKM in the germline V gene. This CDR3 has 15 residues. With 5 bases clipped from V and 5 bases from J, the junction kept 9 bases outside the gene matches. Written as DNA, the CDR3 is TGTGCCAGCAGTGCCCCGGGACAGGGTGAGGAGACCCAGTACTTC. Translated: CASSAPGQGEETQYF.

The gene calls are TRBV11-3 and TRBJ1-1; D is uncertain. The V end was cut by 1 base, the J end by 2 bases, with 8 bases between. This CDR3 has 14 amino acids. CDR1 is SGHNT and CDR2 is YENEEA in the germline V gene. The CDR3 bases are TGTGCCAGCAGCTTAGCAGCAGTTAACACTGAAGCTTTCTTT. This sequence encodes CASSLAAVNTEAFF.

This clone was observed at least ten times. V gene TRBV6-5 combines with J gene TRBJ1-2; tentative D call: TRBD1 (5 bases). V was clipped by 10 bases and J by 2 bases, with 14 bases between them. This CDR3 spans 13 amino acids. Germline values: CDR1 MNHEY, CDR2 SVGAGI. The CDR3 spells CATSNAGNYGYTF. The CDR3 nucleotides are TGTGCCACCTCGAACGCAGGGAACTATGGCTACACCTTC.

This clone was picked up one time. This chain connects TRBV10-3 to TRBJ2-5; no clear D. V lost 8 bases and J 3 bases, leaving 4 bases between the germline ends. Per the germline V gene, CDR1 is ENHRY and CDR2 is SYGVKD. This CDR3 has 10 amino acids. The CDR3 coding sequence is TGTGCCATCGGAGAAGAGACCCAGTACTTC. Protein: CAIGEETQYF.

This chain connects TRBV4-1 to TRBJ2-7; 9 bases align to TRBD1. Germline CDR1 and CDR2: MGHRA and YSYEKL. The ends lost 4 bases at V and 0 bases at J; junction bases unmatched: 7. There are 16 residues in the CDR3. CDR3 nucleotide sequence: TGCGCCAGCAGCCCCGGGACAGGGACGAGCTCCTACGAGCAGTACTTC. This encodes CASSPGTGTSSYEQYF.

The chain has TRBV6-1 and TRBJ2-2; D is undetermined. Germline V lookup: CDR1 MNHNS, CDR2 SASEGT. Trimming shortened V by 4 bases and J by 2 bases, and 5 bases separated the two germline ends. This CDR3 has 13 amino acids. The chain's CDR3 is CASSAENTGELFF. In DNA, the CDR3 is TGTGCCAGCAGTGCCGAAAACACCGGGGAGCTGTTTTTT.

In this sample, this clone turned up a few times. The rearrangement uses TRBV18 and TRBJ1-4; a weak D match, TRBD1 (5 bases). Germline V gene sequence: CDR1 KGHSH, CDR2 LQKENI. The V end was cut by 2 bases, the J end by 8 bases, with 15 bases between. The CDR3 has 15 residues. The CDR3 protein is CASSPGSGTYEKLFF. CDR3 DNA: TGTGCCAGCTCACCAGGGTCGGGGACGTACGAAAAACTGTTTTTT.

The chain has TRBV19 and TRBJ2-5; TRBD2 might be the D (5 bases). Per the germline V gene, CDR1 is LNHDA and CDR2 is SQIVND (reference sequence). The germline V and J ends were trimmed by 6 bases and 3 bases, with 17 bases remaining between them. This CDR3 is built from 15 residues. The CDR3 region has the DNA TGTGCCAGTAGCCTCGGGGTCACCACGAAAGAGACCCAGTACTTC. Translated, it gives CASSLGVTTKETQYF.

This clone was counted between two and nine times. The V and J genes are TRBV5-1 and TRBJ2-7, with no clear D. The CDR3 consists of 15 residues. V dropped 1 base and J dropped 0 bases, with 11 bases sitting between them. The V gene's germline CDR1 is SGHRS and CDR2 YFSETQ. CDR3: CASSLTPESSYEQYF. The CDR3 DNA follows: TGCGCCAGCAGCTTGACCCCAGAGAGCTCCTACGAGCAGTACTTC. The full variable domain, with the rest looked up from reference TRBV5-1 and TRBJ2-7, is KAGVTQTPRYLIKTRGQQVTLSCSPISGHRSVSWYQQTPGQGLQFLFEYFSETQRNKGNFPGRFSGRQFSNSRSEMNVSTLELGDSALYLCASSLTPESSYEQYFGPGTRLTVT.

The V call is TRBV18, the J call TRBJ2-1, with D unresolved. Germline CDR1 KGHSH, CDR2 LQKENI. V lost 2 bases, J lost 8 bases, and 13 bases lay in between. The CDR3 is made up of 14 amino acids. The CDR3 is CASSPGSPEDEQFF. CDR3 DNA: TGTGCCAGCTCACCAGGCTCACCCGAGGATGAGCAGTTCTTC.

The CDR3 nucleotides are TGTGCCAGCAGTGAAGTTGGTCCCAGCTTAGGGCAAGAGACCCAGTACTTC. It yields the protein CASSEVGPSLGQETQYF. The chain uses TRBV2 and TRBJ2-5; D uncertain. This CDR3 region has 17 residues. V dropped 1 base and J dropped 2 bases, with 17 bases sitting between them. Germline V gives CDR1 SNHLY, CDR2 FYNNEI.

In its sample, this clone was seen a few times. The junction differs from germline at one of its ends, possibly a read error. The chain uses TRBV7-9 and TRBJ1-1, with D possibly being TRBD1 (6 bases). The CDR3 runs 12 residues. The germline V gene encodes CDR1 SEHNR and CDR2 FQNEAQ (reference sequence). CDR3: CASSQSIRGMVF. The DNA of the CDR3 is TGTGCCAGCAGCCAAAGTATCAGGGGCATGGTCTTT. Looking up the rest from reference TRBV7-9 and TRBJ1-1 gives the full variable domain: DTGVSQNPRHKITKRGQNVTFRCDPISEHNRLYWYRQTLGQGPEFLTYFQNEAQLEKSRLLSDRFSAERPKGSFSTLEIQRTEQGDSAMYLCASSQSIRGMVFGQGTRLTVV.

The chain combines TRBV5-1 with TRBJ2-3; D is unclear. This CDR3 comprises 14 residues. The germline CDR1 and CDR2 sequences are SGHRS and YFSETQ. V lost 2 bases and J lost 2, with 9 bases in between. The CDR3 DNA is TGCGCCAGCAGCTTAGGCTCTAACACAGATACGCAGTATTTT. Amino acid sequence: CASSLGSNTDTQYF.

The sample holds a few counts of this clone. V gene TRBV5-8 combines with J gene TRBJ2-7; the match to TRBD1 covers 10 bases. The V gene's germline CDR1 is SGHTS and CDR2 YDEGEE. Germline trimming cut 4 bases from V and 4 bases from J; bases unmatched to any gene: 11. The CDR3 covers 16 residues. CDR3 sequence reads: CASSQLRDRGRYEQYF. CDR3 DNA sequence: TGTGCCAGCAGCCAACTTCGCGACAGGGGGCGGTACGAGCAGTACTTC.